This is a list of T cell receptor beta chains from one sample in a study of shared clonotypes between healthy human individuals. Assay: immunoSEQ multiplex PCR; the TCRdb copy retains only in-frame clones and omits some. Of under 700,000 clones listed, about 95% are singletons. Sequenced sample: naive CD8+ T cells sorted from blood. All receptors derive from a woman aged 25 to 39 in good health. Each CDR3 is given with its conserved first and last residue. Each record gives: CDR3 protein, J gene, CDR3 length, V gene.

CDR3: CASSFSSSYNEQFF
J: TRBJ2-1
length: 14
V: TRBV27

CDR3: CASSLRTFDYQNTEAFF
J: TRBJ1-1
length: 17
V: TRBV13

CDR3: CASSWDRGKSYEQYF
J: TRBJ2-7
length: 15
V: TRBV7-9

CDR3: CASSQDGEETQYF
J: TRBJ2-5
length: 13
V: TRBV4-2

CDR3: CASSFASGQETQYF
J: TRBJ2-5
length: 14
V: TRBV5-4

CDR3: CASRSSGLNYGYTF
J: TRBJ1-2
length: 14
V: TRBV7-9

CDR3: CASSLSGQTNTEAFF
J: TRBJ1-1
length: 15
V: TRBV27

CDR3: CASSESNSYRREGDTDTQYF
J: TRBJ2-3
length: 20
V: TRBV10-1

CDR3: CASSGGQGVGYTF
J: TRBJ1-2
length: 13
V: TRBV7-9

CDR3: CASSLSSGTDTQYF
J: TRBJ2-3
length: 14
V: TRBV28

CDR3: CAFRRDEQYF
J: TRBJ2-7
length: 10
V: TRBV27

CDR3: CASSEHRVHYEQYF
J: TRBJ2-7
length: 14
V: TRBV6-1

CDR3: CATSRDIGLDYGYTF
J: TRBJ1-2
length: 15
V: TRBV15

CDR3: CASSLPPGGTDTQYF
J: TRBJ2-3
length: 15
V: TRBV28

CDR3: CASSLNRGPYEQYF
J: TRBJ2-7
length: 14
V: TRBV5-4

CDR3: CASSSQGGEQYF
J: TRBJ2-7
length: 12
V: TRBV7-9

CDR3: CASIIGTISSGELFF
J: TRBJ2-2
length: 15
V: TRBV6-1

CDR3: CASSLRQGVSGELFF
J: TRBJ2-2
length: 15
V: TRBV4-1

CDR3: CASSQGYVEQYF
J: TRBJ2-7
length: 12
V: TRBV14

CDR3: CASSADPPVDEQYF
J: TRBJ2-7
length: 14
V: TRBV9

CDR3: CASGREDYGYTF
J: TRBJ1-2
length: 12
V: TRBV5-4

CDR3: CASSVAEGTYEQYF
J: TRBJ2-7
length: 14
V: TRBV9

CDR3: CASGVYEQYF
J: TRBJ2-7
length: 10
V: TRBV6-5

CDR3: CASSLGTSDYNEQFF
J: TRBJ2-1
length: 15
V: TRBV11-1

CDR3: CASSQSSGSSYEQYF
J: TRBJ2-7
length: 15
V: TRBV4-1

CDR3: CASSLPQGPQHF
J: TRBJ1-5
length: 12
V: TRBV27

CDR3: CSVVKREGGYEQYF
J: TRBJ2-7
length: 14
V: TRBV29-1

CDR3: CASSRGSGRMYQETQYF
J: TRBJ2-5
length: 17
V: TRBV19

CDR3: CASSNRLAGKGEQFF
J: TRBJ2-1
length: 15
V: TRBV27

CDR3: CASSLDSGVAFF
J: TRBJ1-1
length: 12
V: TRBV28

CDR3: CAWSETWPTYEQYF
J: TRBJ2-7
length: 14
V: TRBV30

CDR3: CASSTPNSNQPQHF
J: TRBJ1-5
length: 14
V: TRBV7-9

CDR3: CASRTTGETQYF
J: TRBJ2-5
length: 12
V: TRBV28

CDR3: CASSEELAGEPDTQYF
J: TRBJ2-3
length: 16
V: TRBV6-1

CDR3: CASSSIAGGSRGDEQYF
J: TRBJ2-7
length: 17
V: TRBV5-6

CDR3: CASSASSGETTYEQYF
J: TRBJ2-7
length: 16
V: TRBV6-1

CDR3: CASSQVSRVAYEQYF
J: TRBJ2-7
length: 15
V: TRBV4-1

CDR3: CASSWGRGMPQHF
J: TRBJ1-5
length: 13
V: TRBV7-9

CDR3: CASSAGQSYEQYF
J: TRBJ2-7
length: 13
V: TRBV7-9

CDR3: CASSGPTSGVNYEQYF
J: TRBJ2-7
length: 16
V: TRBV5-6

CDR3: CASSDPPSSYEQYF
J: TRBJ2-7
length: 14
V: TRBV2